This T cell receptor (beta chain) was found in a study of tumor-infiltrating lymphocytes in primary liver carcinoma. Remarks on this clonotype: As the CDR3 is not closed by the conserved phenylalanine or tryptophan, this likely results from a read error.

V dropped 5 bases and J dropped 10 bases, with 18 bases sitting between them. The CDR3 sequence is 13 residues long. Germline CDR1 and CDR2: SGHAT and FQNNGV. The input was around 500 ng total RNA; TCR beta cDNA was made from it with a constant-region primer. Three nested multiplex PCR rounds, a slightly modified ARM-PCR, produced the libraries for TCR beta. Researchers ran the first two PCR rounds for approximately 9 cycles each with TRBV1-TRBV30 forward primers and a C-beta reverse primer. MiXCR, run by TCRdb on the multiplex PCR reads, gives a single entry per CDR3 protein. There are about 23,000 distinct CDR3 sequences in the sample; roughly 80% occur only once, and under 35% lies in the top ten. Joint extraction of RNA and DNA used roughly 20-33 mg of bulk tissue that was unsorted.

The source is a woman in her twenties or thirties with primary liver carcinoma and hepatitis B virus infection. The chain uses TRBV11-2 and TRBJ2-7, with D maybe TRBD2 (6 bases). The sequencing input was liver tumor tissue from sampling region 5. This sample's subset: tumor region T5, tumor centre. CDR3 residues: CASSPPGRYGQYS. The CDR3 nucleotides read TGTGCCAGCAGCCCTCCGGGGAGGTACGGACAGTACTCC.